The 10 T cell receptor beta chains listed next were all sequenced from one sample in a study of shared clonotypes between healthy human individuals. In the naive CD8 group, cells lacked CD45RO and were positively selected for CCR7, so terminally differentiated effector memory CD45RA+ cells were left out. Sequenced by immunoSEQ multiplex PCR; TCRdb stores in-frame clones only, minus some. The repertoire consists of 550,000 to 600,000 clones, with about 98% occurring once and the leading ten covering approximately 0.3%. Sequencing was performed on naive CD8+ T cells sorted from blood. Source of these receptors: a man aged 30 to 39 in good health.

Written as DNA, the CDR3 is TGTGCCTGGAGTGCGGTGTCCACCGGGGAGCTGTTTTTT. Protein product: CAWSAVSTGELFF. V gene TRBV30 combines with J gene TRBJ2-2; D unclear. The V and J ends lost 1 base and 4 bases respectively, with 7 bases between them. Germline V gene data show CDR1 as GTSNPN and CDR2 as SVGIG (reference sequence). This CDR3 is built from 13 residues.

V is TRBV19 and J is TRBJ2-7; 11 bases agree with TRBD2. CDR1 and CDR2 (germline): LNHDA, SQIVND (reference sequence). The V and J ends lost 8 bases and 1 base, in that order; junction bases with no gene match: 22. The CDR3 contains 20 residues. CDR3 amino acids: CASHPISLTSGDLRSYEQYF. The CDR3 DNA reads TGTGCCAGTCATCCCATATCACTGACTAGCGGGGACTTGAGGTCCTACGAGCAGTACTTC.

The rearrangement uses TRBV4-1 and TRBJ1-1; unclear D gene. From germline, CDR1 is MGHRA and CDR2 YSYEKL. V lost 1 base, J lost 7 bases, and 16 bases lay in between. This CDR3 comprises 15 residues. The CDR3 loop reads CASSQGASRPIEAFF. CDR3 nucleotides: TGCGCCAGCAGCCAAGGGGCGTCCAGGCCAATTGAAGCTTTCTTT.

The V gene is TRBV9, the J gene TRBJ2-1; D unresolved. The CDR3 is made up of 13 amino acids. Per germline, CDR1 SGDLS and CDR2 YYNGEE. V was clipped by 4 bases and J by 8 bases, with 13 bases between them. CDR3 in DNA: TGTGCCAGCAGCCCCAACCCAGGAGATGAGCAGTTCTTC. This encodes CASSPNPGDEQFF.

V gene TRBV28 combines with J gene TRBJ1-1; 8 nucleotides match TRBD1. CDR1 and CDR2 from the germline V gene are MDHEN and SYDVKM. The CDR3 totals 16 residues. With V trimmed by 3 bases and J by 0 bases, 6 bases remained unmatched. The CDR3 protein is CASSFRYRGMNTEAFF. The CDR3 DNA reads TGTGCCAGCAGTTTCAGGTACAGGGGGATGAACACTGAAGCTTTCTTT.

The chain is built from TRBV7-9 and TRBJ2-7; no firm D call. Trimming took off 0 bases at V and 4 bases at J, with 4 bases between the two ends. The length of the CDR3 is 12 residues. The germline gives CDR1 SEHNR, CDR2 FQNEAQ (reference sequence). The CDR3 region is CASSLARYEQYF. DNA for the CDR3: TGTGCCAGCAGCTTAGCCCGTTACGAGCAGTACTTC. Complete variable domain (other parts from reference TRBV7-9 and TRBJ2-7): DTGVSQNPRHKITKRGQNVTFRCDPISEHNRLYWYRQTLGQGPEFLTYFQNEAQLEKSRLLSDRFSAERPKGSFSTLEIQRTEQGDSAMYLCASSLARYEQYFGPGTRLTVT.

The V and J genes are TRBV14 and TRBJ2-7, with D possibly TRBD2 on 7 matching bases. From germline, CDR1 is SGHDN and CDR2 FVKESK. Trimming removed 1 base from V and 2 bases from J, with 12 bases in between. CDR3 size: 15 residues. The CDR3, as DNA: TGTGCCAGCAGCCAAGCAGGCGGGGGCGCCTACGAGCAGTACTTC. Protein sequence: CASSQAGGGAYEQYF.

The chain employs TRBV27 and TRBJ2-7; maybe TRBD1 (6 bases). V lost 4 bases to trimming and J lost 1 base, with 11 bases between them. From germline, CDR1 is MNHEY and CDR2 SMNVEV (reference sequence). The CDR3 loop spans 14 amino acids. The CDR3 DNA sequence: TGTGCCAGCAGTTCGTGGACAGAGTCCTACGAGCAGTACTTC. This codes for CASSSWTESYEQYF.

The chain joins TRBV7-9 to TRBJ2-5; possibly TRBD2 for D (6 bases). Trimming cost V 5 bases and J 10 bases, with 14 bases left between them. The germline V gene has CDR1 SEHNR and CDR2 FQNEAQ (reference sequence). The CDR3 contains 12 residues. The CDR3 spells CASSNQGGDQYF. The CDR3 DNA is TGTGCCAGCAGCAACCAGGGCGGGGACCAGTACTTC.

The chain combines TRBV15 with TRBJ2-7; 9 bases map to TRBD2. Germline CDR1 is LNHNV and CDR2 is YYDKDF (reference sequence). The V gene end was trimmed by 0 bases and the J gene end by 3 bases; junction bases not matched to a gene: 12. CDR3 length: 18 amino acids. The CDR3 loop is CATSRDPREGLRSYEQYF. The CDR3 DNA reads as TGTGCCACCAGCAGAGATCCGCGGGAGGGCCTGAGAAGCTACGAGCAGTACTTC.